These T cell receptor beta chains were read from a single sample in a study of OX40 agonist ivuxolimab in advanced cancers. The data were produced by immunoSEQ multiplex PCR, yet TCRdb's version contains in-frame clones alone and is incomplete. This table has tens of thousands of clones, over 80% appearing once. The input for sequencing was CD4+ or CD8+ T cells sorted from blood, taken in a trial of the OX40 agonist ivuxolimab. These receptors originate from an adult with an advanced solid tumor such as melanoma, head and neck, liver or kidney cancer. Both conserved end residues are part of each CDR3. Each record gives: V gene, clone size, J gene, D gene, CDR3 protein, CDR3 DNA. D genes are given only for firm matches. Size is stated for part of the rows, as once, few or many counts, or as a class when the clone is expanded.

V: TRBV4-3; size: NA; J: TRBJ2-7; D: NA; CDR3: CASSQGNRAYEQYF; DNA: TGCGCCAGCAGCCAAGGAAACCGTGCCTACGAGCAGTACTTC
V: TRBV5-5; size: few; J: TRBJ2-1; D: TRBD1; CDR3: CASSLRQGVYNEQFF; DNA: TGTGCCAGCAGCTTGCGGCAGGGGGTCTACAATGAGCAGTTCTTC
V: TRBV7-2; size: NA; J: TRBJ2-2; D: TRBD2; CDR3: CASSFGTSTGELFF; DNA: TGTGCCAGCAGCTTTGGGACTAGCACCGGGGAGCTGTTTTTT
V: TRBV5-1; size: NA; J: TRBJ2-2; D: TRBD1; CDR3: CASSFGTGAGELFF; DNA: TGCGCCAGCAGCTTCGGGACAGGGGCCGGGGAGCTGTTTTTT
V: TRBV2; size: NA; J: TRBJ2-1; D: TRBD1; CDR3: CASRPAGTGYNEQFF; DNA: TGTGCCAGCAGGCCTGCCGGGACAGGGTACAATGAGCAGTTCTTC
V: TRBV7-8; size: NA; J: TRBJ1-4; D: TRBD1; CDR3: CASSRTGGSEKLFF; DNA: TGTGCCAGCAGCAGGACAGGGGGATCTGAAAAACTGTTTTTT
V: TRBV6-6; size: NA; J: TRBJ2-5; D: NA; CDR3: CASSYGSPPETQYF; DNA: TGTGCCAGCAGTTACGGGTCCCCTCCGGAGACCCAGTACTTC
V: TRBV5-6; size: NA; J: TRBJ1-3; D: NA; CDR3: CASSRTGNTIYF; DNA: TGTGCCAGCAGCCGGACAGGAAACACCATATATTTT
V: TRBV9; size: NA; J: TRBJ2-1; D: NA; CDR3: CASSEQTTYNEQFF; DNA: TGTGCCAGCAGTGAACAGACGACATACAATGAGCAGTTCTTC
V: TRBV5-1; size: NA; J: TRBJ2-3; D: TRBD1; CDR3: CASSLGDSLTDTQYF; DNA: TGCGCCAGCAGCTTGGGGGACAGCCTCACAGATACGCAGTATTTT
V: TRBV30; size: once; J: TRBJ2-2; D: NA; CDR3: CAWSLAVPLRLFF; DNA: TGTGCCTGGAGTCTAGCTGTCCCATTAAGGCTGTTTTTT
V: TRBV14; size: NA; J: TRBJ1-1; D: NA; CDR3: CASSQANGRGKNTEAFF; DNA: TGTGCCAGCAGCCAAGCTAATGGAAGGGGGAAGAACACTGAAGCTTTCTTT
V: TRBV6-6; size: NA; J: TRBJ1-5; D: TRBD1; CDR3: CASSGQGRRQPQHF; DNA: TGTGCCAGCAGCGGACAGGGGAGAAGACAGCCCCAGCATTTT
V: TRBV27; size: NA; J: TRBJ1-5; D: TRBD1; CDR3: CASSLRKATGASKPQHF; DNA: TGTGCCAGCAGTCTCAGGAAGGCTACAGGGGCCTCGAAGCCCCAGCATTTT
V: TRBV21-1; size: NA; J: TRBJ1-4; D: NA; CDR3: CASRDSNSGEKLFF; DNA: TGTGCCAGCAGAGACAGTAACAGTGGAGAAAAACTGTTTTTT
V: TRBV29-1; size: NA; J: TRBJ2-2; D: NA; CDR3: CSVEGGFNTGELFF; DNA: TGCAGCGTTGAGGGGGGATTTAACACCGGGGAGCTGTTTTTT
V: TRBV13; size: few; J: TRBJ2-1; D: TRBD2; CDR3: CASSILLGLRYNEQFF; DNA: TGTGCCAGCAGCATACTCCTGGGACTACGATACAATGAGCAGTTCTTC
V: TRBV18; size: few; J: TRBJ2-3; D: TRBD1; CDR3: CASSPGTAGDTQYF; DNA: TGTGCCAGCTCACCAGGGACAGCTGGAGATACGCAGTATTTT
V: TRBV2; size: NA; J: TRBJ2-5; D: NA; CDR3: CASSRPGRPQETQYF; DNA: TGTGCCAGCAGTCGTCCGGGACGGCCTCAAGAGACCCAGTACTTC
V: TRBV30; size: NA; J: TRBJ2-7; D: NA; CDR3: CAWSYEQYF; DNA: TGTGCCTGGAGCTACGAGCAGTACTTC
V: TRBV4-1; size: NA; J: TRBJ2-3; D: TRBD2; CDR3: CASSQEVSAGGRTDTQYF; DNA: TGCGCCAGCAGCCAAGAGGTATCAGCGGGGGGACGAACAGATACGCAGTATTTT
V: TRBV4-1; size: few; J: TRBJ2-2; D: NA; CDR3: CASSPRLTTGELFF; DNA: TGCGCCAGCAGCCCAAGACTGACAACCGGGGAGCTGTTTTTT
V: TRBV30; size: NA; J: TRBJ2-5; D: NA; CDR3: CAWSVGLQETQYF; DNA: TGTGCCTGGAGTGTAGGTCTGCAAGAGACCCAGTACTTC
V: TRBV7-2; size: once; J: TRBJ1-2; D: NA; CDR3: CASSWGGSYGYTF; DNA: TGTGCCAGCTCGTGGGGGGGTAGCTATGGCTACACCTTC
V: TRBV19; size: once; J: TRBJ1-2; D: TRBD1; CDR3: CASTKSRTGGNYGYTF; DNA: TGTGCCAGTACCAAATCTCGGACAGGGGGTAACTATGGCTACACCTTC
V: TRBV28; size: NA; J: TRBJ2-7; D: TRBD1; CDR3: CASSSDRLTYEQYF; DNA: TGTGCCAGCAGTTCGGACAGGTTAACCTACGAGCAGTACTTC
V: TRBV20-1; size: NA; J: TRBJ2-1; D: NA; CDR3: CSATHPNEQFF; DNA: TGCAGTGCTACCCACCCCAATGAGCAGTTCTTC
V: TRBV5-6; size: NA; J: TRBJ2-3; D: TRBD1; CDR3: CASNAWDRYTQYF; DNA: TGTGCCAGCAACGCGTGGGACAGGTATACGCAGTATTTT
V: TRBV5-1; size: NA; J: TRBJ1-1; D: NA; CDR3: CASSGDGAGTEAFF; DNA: TGCGCCAGCAGCGGGGACGGGGCAGGCACTGAAGCTTTCTTT
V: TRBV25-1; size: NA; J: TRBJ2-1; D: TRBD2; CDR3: CASSALAGGNGEQFF; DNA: TGTGCCAGCAGTGCACTAGCGGGAGGGAATGGTGAGCAGTTCTTC
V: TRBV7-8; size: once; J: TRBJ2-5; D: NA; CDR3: CASSLAVQETQYF; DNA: TGTGCCAGCAGCTTAGCGGTTCAGGAGACCCAGTACTTC
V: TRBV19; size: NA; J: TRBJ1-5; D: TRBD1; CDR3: CASRDRDNQPQHF; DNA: TGTGCCAGTCGGGACAGGGACAATCAGCCCCAGCATTTT
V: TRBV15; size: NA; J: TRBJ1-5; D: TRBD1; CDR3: CATSREPRGTDNSNQPQHF; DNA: TGTGCCACCAGCAGAGAACCTAGAGGGACAGACAATAGCAATCAGCCCCAGCATTTT
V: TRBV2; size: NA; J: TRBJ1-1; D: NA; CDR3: CASRDQDISGRTTEAFF; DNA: TGTGCCAGCAGGGATCAGGACATCTCCGGACGGACCACTGAAGCTTTCTTT
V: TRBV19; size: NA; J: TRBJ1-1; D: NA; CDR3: CASSIRGGTEAFF; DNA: TGTGCCAGTAGTATTCGCGGGGGCACTGAAGCTTTCTTT
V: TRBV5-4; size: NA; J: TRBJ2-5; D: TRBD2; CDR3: CASSQGSGTREETQYF; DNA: TGTGCCAGCAGCCAAGGATCCGGGACTAGAGAAGAGACCCAGTACTTC
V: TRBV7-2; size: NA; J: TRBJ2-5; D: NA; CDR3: CASSPLASQETQYF; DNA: TGTGCCAGCAGCCCACTGGCATCCCAAGAGACCCAGTACTTC
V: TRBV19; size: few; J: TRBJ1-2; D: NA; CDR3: CASTTYYGYTF; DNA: TGTGCCAGCACCACTTACTATGGCTACACCTTC
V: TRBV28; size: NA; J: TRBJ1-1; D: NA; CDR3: CASSLSTEAFF; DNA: TGTGCCAGCAGTTTATCCACTGAAGCTTTCTTT
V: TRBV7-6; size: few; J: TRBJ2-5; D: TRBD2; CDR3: CASSAGGLGAETQYF; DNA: TGTGCCAGCAGCGCCGGGGGGTTAGGCGCAGAGACCCAGTACTTC
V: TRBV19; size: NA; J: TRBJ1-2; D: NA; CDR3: CASSSPQGFYGYTF; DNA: TGTGCCAGTAGTAGCCCGCAGGGATTCTATGGCTACACCTTC
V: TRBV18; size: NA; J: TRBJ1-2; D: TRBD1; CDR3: CASSPPTGVGYTF; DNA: TGTGCCAGCTCACCACCGACAGGGGTTGGCTACACCTTC